The present T cell receptor beta chain was sequenced within a study of response to subunit inactivated influenza vaccine. Points from the study as a whole: A suggestion made by the authors is that each seasonal influenza vaccination recruits few new T cells.

V was clipped by 5 bases and J by 2 bases; unmatched bases: 4. The CDR3 length is 15 residues. CDR1 is SGHTA and CDR2 is FQGNSA in the germline V gene. A single record per CDR3 protein comes from TCRdb applying MiXCR to the RT-PCR reads. The repertoire holds about half a million distinct CDR3 sequences, with roughly 27% as singletons. Notes on this clonotype: Its specificity is unknown.

The chain combines TRBV7-2 with TRBJ2-1; TRBD2 agrees at 9 bases. The source material was CD4+ T cells sorted from PBMCs, sampled about 5 days after vaccination. This TCR came from a man in his forties or fifties who received an inactivated influenza vaccine. The CDR3 protein is CASSPSGVAYNEQFF. The CDR3 region has the DNA TGTGCCAGCAGCCCTAGCGGGGTTGCCTACAATGAGCAGTTCTTC. Using reference TRBV7-2 and TRBJ2-1 for the parts outside the CDR3, the full variable domain is GAGVSQSPSNKVTEKGKDVELRCDPISGHTALYWYRQSLGQGLEFLIYFQGNSAPDKSGLPSDRFSAERTGGSVSTLTIQRTQQEDSAVYLCASSPSGVAYNEQFFGPGTRLTVL.